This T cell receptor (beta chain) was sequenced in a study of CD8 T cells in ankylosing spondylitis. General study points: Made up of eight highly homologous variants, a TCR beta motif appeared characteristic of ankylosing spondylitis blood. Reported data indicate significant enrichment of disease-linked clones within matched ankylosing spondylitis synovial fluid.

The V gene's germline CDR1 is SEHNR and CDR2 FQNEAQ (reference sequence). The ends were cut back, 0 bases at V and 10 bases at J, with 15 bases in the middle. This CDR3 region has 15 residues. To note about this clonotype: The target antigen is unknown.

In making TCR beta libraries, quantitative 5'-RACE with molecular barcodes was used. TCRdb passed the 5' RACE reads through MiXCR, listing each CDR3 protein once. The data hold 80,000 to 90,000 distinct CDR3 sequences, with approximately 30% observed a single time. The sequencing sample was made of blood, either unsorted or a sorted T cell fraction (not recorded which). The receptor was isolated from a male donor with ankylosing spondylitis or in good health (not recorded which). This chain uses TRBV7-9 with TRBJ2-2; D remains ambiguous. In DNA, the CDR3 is TGTGCCAGCAGCTTAGCGCTGCAGAGTAGTGCGGAGCTGTTTTTT. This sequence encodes CASSLALQSSAELFF.